A selection of T cell receptor beta chains follows, all from one sample in a study of cytomegalovirus exposure and HLA in healthy donors. Clones were sequenced by immunoSEQ multiplex PCR, and TCRdb holds only the in-frame ones, with some missing. The sample comprises roughly 130,000 clones, roughly 80% of which are singletons, and around 2.1% rests with the top ten. Material for sequencing was PBMCs. The receptors here all came from a middle-aged woman in good health and CMV-seropositive. The CDR3 runs from the conserved cysteine through the conserved F or W. A D gene is named only where the DNA matches it firmly. Not all rows give a size; the values are once, few, many and, for expanded clones, a class.

j_call v_call d_call clone_size cdr3_nt cdr3_aa
TRBJ2-1 TRBV14 - once TGTGCCAGCAGCCAAGTAAGAGGGACAAGCTACAATGAGCAGTTCTTC CASSQVRGTSYNEQFF
TRBJ1-1 TRBV2 - - TGTGCCAGCAGTGCATACGGGGGGAAGAAGGTCGCTTTCTTT CASSAYGGKKVAFF
TRBJ1-1 TRBV7-2 TRBD1 - TGTGCCAGCAGCTTATACAGGGGCGACACTGAAGCTTTCTTT CASSLYRGDTEAFF
TRBJ2-5 TRBV5-4 - - TGTGCCAGCAGCTTCGGGGGGAGGGGGAACCAAGAGACCCAGTACTTC CASSFGGRGNQETQYF
TRBJ1-1 TRBV7-3 - - TGTGCCAGCAGCTTAACTCGGGGGACTGAAGCTTTCTTT CASSLTRGTEAFF
TRBJ2-1 TRBV29-1 TRBD1 - TGCAGCGCCATACCTAACACAGGGGCCATCACCTCCTACAATGAGCAGTTCTTC CSAIPNTGAITSYNEQFF
TRBJ1-1 TRBV5-4 - - TGTGCCAGCAGCTCGGTGATTTCCCGGGAGGCTGAAGCTTTCTTT CASSSVISREAEAFF
TRBJ2-3 TRBV11-1 TRBD2 - TGTGCCAGCAGCGACCGACTAGCGGGGGGGCTGGGCACAGATACGCAGTATTTT CASSDRLAGGLGTDTQYF
TRBJ1-1 TRBV5-5 TRBD1 few TGTGCCAGCAACTTAAACCCGGGACAGGGAGTCACTGAAGCTTTCTTT CASNLNPGQGVTEAFF
TRBJ1-6 TRBV7-2 - - TGTGCCAGCAGCTTAGCATACAGTGGCAATTCACCCCTCCACTTT CASSLAYSGNSPLHF
TRBJ1-1 TRBV27 - - - CASSSSDRVEAFF
TRBJ1-5 TRBV2 - - TGTGCCAGCAGTGAAACCGGGTCGGATCAGCCCCAGCATTTT CASSETGSDQPQHF
TRBJ1-1 TRBV2 - - TGTGCCAGCAGTGAATGGGGCTTAAGGAACACTGAAGCTTTCTTT CASSEWGLRNTEAFF
TRBJ1-1 TRBV28 - - TGTGCCAGCAGTATCAGGAAAACTGAAGCTTTCTTT CASSIRKTEAFF
TRBJ1-2 TRBV19 - - TGTGCCAGCTCAGGATCGCCCTACTATGGCTACACCTTC CASSGSPYYGYTF
TRBJ1-1 TRBV6-6 - few TGTGCCAGCAGTAAGGGACACGGCGAGGCTTTCTTT CASSKGHGEAFF
TRBJ2-1 TRBV4-2 - - TGTGCCAGCAGCCAAGCTGGCTCTAGATCCTACAATGAGCAGTTCTTC CASSQAGSRSYNEQFF
TRBJ1-5 TRBV2 - - TGTGCCAGCTGCGAATATAGCAATCAGCCCCAGCATTTT CASCEYSNQPQHF
TRBJ2-3 TRBV28 TRBD1 - TGTGCCAGCAGTCATTACAGGGGTGGCACAGATACGCAGTATTTT CASSHYRGGTDTQYF
TRBJ1-5 TRBV2 - - TGTGCCAGCACAAGGGGAAAGTATCAGCCCCAGCATTTT CASTRGKYQPQHF
TRBJ1-4 TRBV6-1 TRBD1 - TGTGCCAGCAGGGTGACAGGGACTAATGAAAAACTGTTTTTT CASRVTGTNEKLFF
TRBJ1-1 TRBV2 - - TGTCCCCCCAAAAGAGGGAACACTGAAGCTTTCTTT CPPKRGNTEAFF
TRBJ1-1 TRBV28 - - TGTGCCAGCAGTTCGGTGGACAGAGGGGCCCTACTTCGGGCTTTCTTT CASSSVDRGALLRAFF
TRBJ2-1 TRBV7-2 TRBD2 - TGTGCCAGCAGCCCGTCCCGGGAGGTCTACAATGAGCAGTTCTTC CASSPSREVYNEQFF
TRBJ2-5 TRBV10-3 - few TGTGCCATCAGTGAGTCATCTGAGCAGACCCAGTACTTC CAISESSEQTQYF
TRBJ1-2 TRBV28 - - TGTGCCAGCAGGCTCCAACTCAGGGGCCTCTATGGCTACACCTTC CASRLQLRGLYGYTF
TRBJ2-1 TRBV5-4 - - TGTGCCAGCAGCTTTGGGGGCGGGGGAAATGAGCAGTTCTTC CASSFGGGGNEQFF
TRBJ1-3 TRBV28 - - TGTGCCAGCAGTTTAAGGTGGCCGGGAGTTGGAAACACCATATATTTT CASSLRWPGVGNTIYF
TRBJ2-7 TRBV7-9 - once TGTGCCAGCAGCCCCCAGTGGGGGGTTGGGGGAGAGTACTTC CASSPQWGVGGEYF
TRBJ1-1 TRBV5-4 - few TGTGCCAGCAGCTTGGTGGGGGGTCCTGAAGCTTTCTTT CASSLVGGPEAFF
TRBJ2-2 TRBV4-3 TRBD1 once TGCGCCAGCAGCCAAGGGGTGGGGACAGGGGGACTCGGGGGGTACACCGGGGAGCTGTTTTTT CASSQGVGTGGLGGYTGELFF
TRBJ1-2 TRBV12-5 - - TGTGCTAGTGGTCACCAGGGGAGATATGGCTACACCTTC CASGHQGRYGYTF
TRBJ1-2 TRBV11-2 - once TGTGCCAGCTCGAGCGGGGCAGGTCTCGGTGGCTACACCTTC CASSSGAGLGGYTF
TRBJ1-5 TRBV5-4 - - TGTGCCAGCAGCTTTTCTGGGGGAGGCAATAGCAATCAGCCCCAGCATTTT CASSFSGGGNSNQPQHF
TRBJ2-1 TRBV21-1 - - TGTGCCAGCAGCACCTTCCTCGCTGGAACAGGGCAGTTCTTC CASSTFLAGTGQFF
TRBJ1-1 TRBV15 - - TGTGCCACCAGCGGAAGGACAAGGAACACTGAAGCTTTCTTT CATSGRTRNTEAFF
TRBJ2-7 TRBV30 TRBD1 - TGTGCCTGGAGTGTAAGGGGGCCCGAGCAGTACTTC CAWSVRGPEQYF
TRBJ2-1 TRBV11-2 TRBD2 - TGTGCCAGCAGCTTAGAGGCGGGGGTAAGAGAGCAGTTCTTC CASSLEAGVREQFF
TRBJ2-7 TRBV5-4 TRBD1 - TGTGCCAGCAGCTGGGACAGGGGGACCGAGCAGTACTTC CASSWDRGTEQYF
TRBJ1-2 TRBV9 - - TGTGCCAGTACGGTCGGGGATATAAGCTATGGCTACACCTTC CASTVGDISYGYTF
TRBJ2-3 TRBV4-2 TRBD1 - TGTGCCAGCAGCCAAGATAGGGCAGGGGGTTCAGATACGCAGTATTTT CASSQDRAGGSDTQYF
TRBJ2-1 TRBV5-4 - - TGTGCCAGCAGCTTGGTCGCGGACTCCTACAATGAGCAGTTCTTC CASSLVADSYNEQFF
TRBJ1-5 TRBV4-3 - - TGCGCCAGCAGCCAGGTCAGGGGCGGCAATCAGCCCCAGCATTTT CASSQVRGGNQPQHF
TRBJ1-6 TRBV6-5 - - TGTGCCAGCAGTTACGAGCTAGGGGATCGGGCCCTCCACTTT CASSYELGDRALHF
TRBJ2-5 TRBV6-1 TRBD2 - TGTGCCAGCAGTGGGGGGGGACTAGCGACAGAGACCCAGTACTTC CASSGGGLATETQYF
TRBJ2-7 TRBV7-8 - - TGTGCCAGCAGCTTACTACTAAGCCCCTACGAGCAGTACTTC CASSLLLSPYEQYF
TRBJ2-3 TRBV19 - - TGTGCCAGTAGTTTTAGGAGCACTAGCACAGATACGCAGTATTTT CASSFRSTSTDTQYF
TRBJ1-1 TRBV5-1 TRBD1 - TGCGCCAGCAGCTCGGGACAGGGGGCGCTCACTGAAGCTTTCTTT CASSSGQGALTEAFF
TRBJ2-7 TRBV5-4 - few TGTGCCAGCAGCTCGACTCCCCACGAGCAGTACTTC CASSSTPHEQYF
TRBJ2-7 TRBV5-1 - - TGCGCCAGCAGCTCGGCGGGTGGCGAGCAGTACTTC CASSSAGGEQYF
TRBJ1-6 TRBV5-1 TRBD1 - TGCGCCAGCAGCTTGGGGGGACAGTCACCCCTCCACTTT CASSLGGQSPLHF
TRBJ2-7 TRBV28 TRBD2 once TGTGCCAGCAGTCCCGCGGGGAGCGGGAGGGCCGTCTCTTACGAGCAGTACTTC CASSPAGSGRAVSYEQYF
TRBJ2-7 TRBV4-1 TRBD1 - TGCGCCAGCAGCCATACCGGAACAGGGGGTAACGAGCAGTACTTC CASSHTGTGGNEQYF
TRBJ2-3 TRBV27 - - TGTGCCAGCGGGGGGGCGGCGAGCACAGATACGCAGTATTTT CASGGAASTDTQYF
TRBJ1-3 TRBV25-1 - - TGTGCCAGCAGTGAATGGGGCATCTCACCCTCTGGAAACACCATATATTTT CASSEWGISPSGNTIYF
TRBJ1-5 TRBV5-1 TRBD1 - TGCGCCAGCAGCTTGGGGGGGACAGGGAATCAGCCCCAGCATTTT CASSLGGTGNQPQHF